Below are 8 T cell receptor beta chains sequenced from a single sample in a study of CD8 T cells in Susac syndrome (dated by TCRdb to the late 2010s). To prepare the library, the immunoSEQ multiplex PCR assay was applied. RNA was extracted using the RNeasy kit, and roughly 0.5 to 1 microgram was reverse transcribed with random hexamers. TCRdb reran the public reads through fastp at Q25 and MiXCR, keeping productive beta chains. All rows with the same CDR3 protein become a single entry with the most common DNA and genes. Within this sample are roughly 200,000 distinct CDR3 sequences, with 95% of them counted one time only. The top ten hold 0.16% of the sample. The source material was CD8+ T cells from PBMCs. These receptors originate from a human donor with multiple sclerosis.

V and J are TRBV20-1 and TRBJ2-2; D remains unclear. The CDR3 length is 13 residues. Trimming stripped 6 bases from V and 5 bases from J, with 13 bases between. Germline V CDR1 and CDR2: DFQATT, SNEGSKA (reference sequence). The CDR3 region is CSAGWRQTGELFF. DNA of the CDR3: TGCAGTGCGGGGTGGCGGCAGACCGGGGAGCTGTTTTTT.

The chain links TRBV9 to TRBJ2-7; TRBD2 might be the D (6 bases). Germline values: CDR1 SGDLS, CDR2 YYNGEE. V lost 0 bases and J lost 6, with 16 bases in between. This CDR3 has 15 residues. CDR3 in DNA: TGTGCCAGCAGCGTAGAGGGTGGGAGGTCCGGCGAGCAGTACTTC. Its translation is CASSVEGGRSGEQYF. Combining the CDR3 with reference TRBV9 and TRBJ2-7 gives the whole variable domain DSGVTQTPKHLITATGQRVTLRCSPRSGDLSVYWYQQSLDQGLQFLIQYYNGEERAKGNILERFSAQQFPDLHSELNLSSLELGDSALYFCASSVEGGRSGEQYFGPGTRLTVT.

This chain uses TRBV9 with TRBJ1-5; TRBD1 matches 10 bases. Germline CDR1 reads SGDLS; CDR2 reads YYNGEE. The V segment lost 7 bases and the J segment 6 bases; nucleotides outside the gene matches: 1. The CDR3 has 12 amino acids. The CDR3, as DNA: TGTGCCAGCGGACAGGGGGTTCAGCCCCAGCATTTT. Translating gives CASGQGVQPQHF. Full variable domain (rest looked up from reference TRBV9 and TRBJ1-5): DSGVTQTPKHLITATGQRVTLRCSPRSGDLSVYWYQQSLDQGLQFLIQYYNGEERAKGNILERFSAQQFPDLHSELNLSSLELGDSALYFCASGQGVQPQHFGDGTRLSIL.

This chain joins TRBV5-1 and TRBJ2-2; D may match TRBD1 or TRBD2 (5 bases each). Germline assignment: CDR1 SGHRS and CDR2 YFSETQ. V was pared by 3 bases and J by 4 bases, with 10 bases between. The CDR3 spans 14 residues. Here the CDR3 DNA reads TGCGCCAGCAGCTGGGGGACGGCCACCGGGGAGCTGTTTTTT. This sequence encodes CASSWGTATGELFF.

This sequence joins TRBV28 and TRBJ1-2; possible D gene TRBD1, 5 bases. CDR1 and CDR2 (germline): MDHEN, SYDVKM. The CDR3 covers 13 residues. V was shortened by 2 bases and J by 3 bases, with 7 bases between the two germline ends. The CDR3 here is CASSLIGDYGYTF. The DNA of the CDR3 is TGTGCCAGCAGTTTAATAGGGGACTATGGCTACACCTTC.

V usage is TRBV9 and J usage is TRBJ2-7; D assignment may be TRBD1 or TRBD2 (5 bases each). Between the trimmed V and J ends, which lost 0 bases and 5 bases, there was a span of 15 bases. Germline V gives CDR1 SGDLS, CDR2 YYNGEE. This CDR3 has 15 residues. CDR3 in amino acids: CASSVDPGPQDEQYF. CDR3 sequence (DNA): TGTGCCAGCAGCGTAGACCCGGGACCTCAAGACGAGCAGTACTTC. The whole variable domain, remainder taken from reference TRBV9 and TRBJ2-7, is DSGVTQTPKHLITATGQRVTLRCSPRSGDLSVYWYQQSLDQGLQFLIQYYNGEERAKGNILERFSAQQFPDLHSELNLSSLELGDSALYFCASSVDPGPQDEQYFGPGTRLTVT.

The chain employs TRBV30 and TRBJ2-1, with 9 bases lining up with TRBD1. Germline V gives CDR1 GTSNPN, CDR2 SVGIG (reference sequence). V shed 7 bases and J 6 bases; nucleotides not matched to a gene: 16. The CDR3 contains 16 residues. The DNA of the CDR3 is TGTGCCTCCACCGGGACAGGGTTATCTCCGCGCAATGAGCAGTTCTTC. It encodes CASTGTGLSPRNEQFF.

The gene calls are TRBV9 and TRBJ2-6; no reliable D call. Germline values: CDR1 SGDLS, CDR2 YYNGEE. V was trimmed by 3 bases and J by 0 bases, leaving 10 bases between them. The CDR3 sequence is 16 residues long. The CDR3 DNA is TGTGCCAGCAGCGGGTTATCCCGCTCTGGGGCCAACGTCCTGACTTTC. This translates into CASSGLSRSGANVLTF.